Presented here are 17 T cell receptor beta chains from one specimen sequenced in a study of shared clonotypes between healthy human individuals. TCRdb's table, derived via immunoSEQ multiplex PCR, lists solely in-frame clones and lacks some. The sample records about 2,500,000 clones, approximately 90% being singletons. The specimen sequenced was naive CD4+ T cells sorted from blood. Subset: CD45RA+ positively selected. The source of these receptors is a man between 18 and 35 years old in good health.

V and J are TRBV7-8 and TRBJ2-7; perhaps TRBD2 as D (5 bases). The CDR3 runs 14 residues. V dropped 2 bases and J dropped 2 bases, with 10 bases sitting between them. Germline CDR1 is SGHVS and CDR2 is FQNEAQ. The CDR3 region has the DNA TGTGCCAGCAGCTTAAAGGAGGCAGCCTACGAGCAGTACTTC. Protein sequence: CASSLKEAAYEQYF. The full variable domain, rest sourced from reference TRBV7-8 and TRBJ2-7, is GAGVSQSPRYKVAKRGQDVALRCDPISGHVSLFWYQQALGQGPEFLTYFQNEAQLDKSGLPSDRFFAERPEGSVSTLKIQRTQQEDSAVYLCASSLKEAAYEQYFGPGTRLTVT.

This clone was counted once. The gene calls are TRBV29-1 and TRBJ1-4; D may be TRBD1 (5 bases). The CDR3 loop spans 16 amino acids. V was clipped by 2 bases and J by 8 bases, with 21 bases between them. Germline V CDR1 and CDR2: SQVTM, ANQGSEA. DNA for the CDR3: TGCAGCGTTGAATTACACGGATCCGGGGGAGGAGAAAAACTGTTTTTT. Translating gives CSVELHGSGGGEKLFF.

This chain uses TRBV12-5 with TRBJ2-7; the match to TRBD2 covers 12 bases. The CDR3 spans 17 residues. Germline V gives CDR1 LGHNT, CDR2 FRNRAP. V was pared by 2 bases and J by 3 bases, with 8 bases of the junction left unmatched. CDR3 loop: CASGLPRTSGTLYEQYF. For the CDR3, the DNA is TGTGCTAGTGGTTTGCCCCGGACTAGCGGGACTCTCTACGAGCAGTACTTC.

The chain's CDR3 is CASRTGPPNTEAFF. In nucleotides, the CDR3 is TGTGCCAGCAGAACGGGACCGCCGAACACTGAAGCTTTCTTT. The chain is built from TRBV28 and TRBJ1-1, with D maybe TRBD1 (5 bases). This CDR3 has 14 residues. Germline CDR1 reads MDHEN; CDR2 reads SYDVKM. V was cut by 6 bases and J by 1 base, with 12 bases left in between.

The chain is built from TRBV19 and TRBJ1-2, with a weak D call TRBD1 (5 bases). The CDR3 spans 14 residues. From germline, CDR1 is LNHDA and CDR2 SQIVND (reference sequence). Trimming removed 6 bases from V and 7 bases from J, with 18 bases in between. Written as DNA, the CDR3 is TGTGCCAGTAGGAAGTTAGAAACAGGACTTGGCTACACCTTC. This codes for CASRKLETGLGYTF.

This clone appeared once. The CDR3 spells CASSQTGVIAYGYTF. CDR3 DNA sequence: TGTGCCAGCAGCCAGACAGGGGTTATTGCCTATGGCTACACCTTC. This sequence joins TRBV11-2 and TRBJ1-2; TRBD1 aligns across 8 bases. The CDR3 runs 15 residues. Trimming took 5 bases from V and 4 from J; bases not matched to a gene: 9. Germline CDR1 is SGHAT and CDR2 is FQNNGV.

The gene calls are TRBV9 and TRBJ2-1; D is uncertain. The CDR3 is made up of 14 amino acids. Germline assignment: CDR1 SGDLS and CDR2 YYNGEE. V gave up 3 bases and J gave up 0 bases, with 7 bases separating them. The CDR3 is CASSGPSSYNEQFF. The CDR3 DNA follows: TGTGCCAGCAGCGGGCCCAGCTCCTACAATGAGCAGTTCTTC.

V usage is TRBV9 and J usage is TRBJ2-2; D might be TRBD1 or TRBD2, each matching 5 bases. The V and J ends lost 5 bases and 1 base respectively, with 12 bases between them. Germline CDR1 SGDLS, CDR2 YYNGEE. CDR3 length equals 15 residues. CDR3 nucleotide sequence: TGTGCCAGCAGTCTTGGGACGGTGAACACCGGGGAGCTGTTTTTT. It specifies CASSLGTVNTGELFF. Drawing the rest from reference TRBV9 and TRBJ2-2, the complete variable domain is DSGVTQTPKHLITATGQRVTLRCSPRSGDLSVYWYQQSLDQGLQFLIQYYNGEERAKGNILERFSAQQFPDLHSELNLSSLELGDSALYFCASSLGTVNTGELFFGEGSRLTVL.

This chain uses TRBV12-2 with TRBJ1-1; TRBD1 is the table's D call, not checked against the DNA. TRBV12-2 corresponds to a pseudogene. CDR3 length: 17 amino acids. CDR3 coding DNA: TGTGCAAGTCGCATTAGGACAGCTCCTTCTTTTCACACTGAAGCTTTCTTT. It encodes CASRIRTAPSFHTEAFF.

CDR3 in amino acids: CASSDLVGYGYTF. DNA for the CDR3: TGTGCCAGCAGTGACTTAGTCGGGTATGGCTACACCTTC. The chain couples TRBV25-1 to TRBJ1-2, with D uncertain. Germline V gene sequence: CDR1 MGHDK, CDR2 SYGVNS. The CDR3 runs 13 residues. Trimming took off 3 bases at V and 5 bases at J, with 10 bases between the two ends.

The CDR3 DNA reads TGTGCCAGCAGTGAATCCGGGGGCCTGTATGGCTACACCTTC. Protein sequence: CASSESGGLYGYTF. The V call is TRBV25-1, the J call TRBJ1-2; weak D call: TRBD1 (6 bases). Trimming shortened V by 1 base and J by 5 bases, and 11 bases separated the two germline ends. CDR3 length: 14 residues. CDR1 is MGHDK, CDR2 SYGVNS, per germline.

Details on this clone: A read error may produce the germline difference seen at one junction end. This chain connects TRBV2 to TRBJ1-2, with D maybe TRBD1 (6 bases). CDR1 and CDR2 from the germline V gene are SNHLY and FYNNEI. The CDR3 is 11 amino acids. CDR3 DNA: TGTGCCAGCAGGGGGGCGGGCCCCCACGCCTTC. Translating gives CASRGAGPHAF.

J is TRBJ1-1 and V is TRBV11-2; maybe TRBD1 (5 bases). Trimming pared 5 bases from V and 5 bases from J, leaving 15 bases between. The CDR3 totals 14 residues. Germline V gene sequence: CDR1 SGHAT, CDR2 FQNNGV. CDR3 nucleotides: TGTGCCAGCAGCGGACAAGGTTCGGGAACTGAAGCTTTCTTT. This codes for CASSGQGSGTEAFF.

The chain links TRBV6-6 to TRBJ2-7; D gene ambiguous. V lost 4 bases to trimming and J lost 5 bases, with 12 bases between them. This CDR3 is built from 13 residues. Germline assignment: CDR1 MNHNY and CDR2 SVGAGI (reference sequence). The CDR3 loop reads CASSFDTIDEQYF. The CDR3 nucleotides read TGTGCCAGCAGTTTCGACACCATTGACGAGCAGTACTTC.

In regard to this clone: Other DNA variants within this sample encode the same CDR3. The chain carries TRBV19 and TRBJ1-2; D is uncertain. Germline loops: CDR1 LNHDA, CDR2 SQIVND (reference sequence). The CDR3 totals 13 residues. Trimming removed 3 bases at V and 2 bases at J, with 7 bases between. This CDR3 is CASSIQLNYGYTF. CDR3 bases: TGTGCCAGTAGTATTCAACTGAACTATGGCTACACCTTC. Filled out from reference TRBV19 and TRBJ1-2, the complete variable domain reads DGGITQSPKYLFRKEGQNVTLSCEQNLNHDAMYWYRQDPGQGLRLIYYSQIVNDFQKGDIAEGYSVSREKKESFPLTVTSAQKNPTAFYLCASSIQLNYGYTFGSGTRLTVV.

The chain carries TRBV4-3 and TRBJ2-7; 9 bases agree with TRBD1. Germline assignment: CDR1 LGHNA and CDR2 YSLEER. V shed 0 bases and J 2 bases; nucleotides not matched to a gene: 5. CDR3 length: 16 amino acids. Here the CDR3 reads CASSQDPGQGPYEQYF. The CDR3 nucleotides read TGCGCCAGCAGCCAAGATCCGGGACAGGGTCCCTACGAGCAGTACTTC.

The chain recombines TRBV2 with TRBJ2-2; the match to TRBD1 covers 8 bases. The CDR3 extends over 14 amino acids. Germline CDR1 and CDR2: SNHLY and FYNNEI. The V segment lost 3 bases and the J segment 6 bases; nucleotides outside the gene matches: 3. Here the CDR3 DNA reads TGTGCCAGCAGTGATCAGGGGGCTCCCGGGGAGCTGTTTTTT. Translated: CASSDQGAPGELFF.